A selection of T cell receptor beta chains follows, all from one sample in a study of OX40 agonist ivuxolimab in advanced cancers. Assay used: immunoSEQ multiplex PCR; TCRdb lists only in-frame clones, some missing. The sample lists 65,000 to 95,000 clones, approximately 90% seen once, with approximately 0.5% in the top ten. The specimen comprised CD4+ or CD8+ T cells sorted from blood, sampled in a trial of the OX40 agonist ivuxolimab. Receptors originate from an adult with an advanced solid tumor such as melanoma, head and neck, liver or kidney cancer. The CDR3 runs from the conserved cysteine through the conserved F or W. A D gene is named only where the DNA matches it firmly. Size values are once, few and many counts, or a class for expanded clones, and some rows have none.

DNA,CDR3,V,size,J,D,length
TGTGCCAGCAGGCGTATTGGGGAAGAGACCCAGTACTTC,CASRRIGEETQYF,TRBV5-4,once,TRBJ2-5,.,13
TGTGCCAGCAGCTCCCGGACAGGAGAGGCTGAAGCTTTCTTT,CASSSRTGEAEAFF,TRBV5-4,once,TRBJ1-1,TRBD1,14
TGTGCCAGCTCACCGGCCGGGGGTGGGTATGGCTACACCTTC,CASSPAGGGYGYTF,TRBV18,.,TRBJ1-2,.,14
TGTGCCAGCAGCTATCGACTAGCGGTCTACAATGAGCAGTTCTTC,CASSYRLAVYNEQFF,TRBV7-3,.,TRBJ2-1,TRBD2,15
TGTGCCACCAGCAGAGAGAGGGGGTCGGGGAGCTCCTACGAGCAGTACTTC,CATSRERGSGSSYEQYF,TRBV15,once,TRBJ2-7,.,17
TGTGCCAGCAGTACCCTCGGACCGGGCGGGCCCTATGGCTACACCTTC,CASSTLGPGGPYGYTF,TRBV28,.,TRBJ1-2,.,16
TGTGCCAGTACCGCGACAGGGAACACTGAAGCTTTCTTT,CASTATGNTEAFF,TRBV19,.,TRBJ1-1,.,13
TGTGCCAGCAGCCCAGGGCTATCCAGGCATGGCTACACCTTC,CASSPGLSRHGYTF,TRBV7-9,.,TRBJ1-2,.,14
TGTGCCAGTAGTATAGACACTGCAGGGGTTAACACTGAAGCTTTCTTT,CASSIDTAGVNTEAFF,TRBV19,.,TRBJ1-1,.,16
TGTGCCAGCAGCTTATGGGGGAGAGTCTCTACGAACGAGCAGTACTTC,CASSLWGRVSTNEQYF,TRBV11-3,.,TRBJ2-7,.,16
TGTGCCAGCAGCCAGGGTTTAGCGGATTACAATGAGCAGTTCTTC,CASSQGLADYNEQFF,TRBV4-2,.,TRBJ2-1,.,15
TGTGCCAGCACATGGTTTGCGGGAGAAGAGACCCAGTACTTC,CASTWFAGEETQYF,TRBV6-4,once,TRBJ2-5,TRBD2,14
TGTGCCACCAGCAGGACCGGGAGGGAGAGATACAATGAGCAGTTCTTC,CATSRTGRERYNEQFF,TRBV15,.,TRBJ2-1,TRBD2,16
TGTGCCTGGCGTTCTTTCGGACTAGCGGGAGACAATGAGCAGTTCTTC,CAWRSFGLAGDNEQFF,TRBV30,.,TRBJ2-1,TRBD2,16
TGTGCCAGCGGACGGGTAGGGGGGGATGAGCAGTTCTTC,CASGRVGGDEQFF,TRBV5-4,.,TRBJ2-1,.,13
TGTGCCATCAGTGAGTCTTTCAGGGGACGCCAGCCCCAGCATTTT,CAISESFRGRQPQHF,TRBV10-3,.,TRBJ1-5,.,15
TGTGCCAGCAGCTTAGAATGGACTAGCTCCTACAATGAGCAGTTCTTC,CASSLEWTSSYNEQFF,TRBV11-3,.,TRBJ2-1,TRBD2,16
TGTGCCAGCAGCTTAGTAGCGGGAGGAAACACCGGGGAGCTGTTTTTT,CASSLVAGGNTGELFF,TRBV7-3,.,TRBJ2-2,TRBD2,16
TGTGCCAGCAGACTGGGCCCGGCTAGCCTTGAGCAGTTCTTC,CASRLGPASLEQFF,TRBV2,.,TRBJ2-1,.,14
TGTGCCAGCAGCTTACTCGACAGGTTTAACTATGGCTACACCTTC,CASSLLDRFNYGYTF,TRBV11-2,.,TRBJ1-2,.,15
TGTGCCAGCAGCGCCCCTTATAATAGCGGCTCGAATACGCAGTATTTT,CASSAPYNSGSNTQYF,TRBV9,.,TRBJ2-3,.,16
TGTGCCAGCTCACCAGGGCAGGGGACCGTCTACGAGCAGTACTTC,CASSPGQGTVYEQYF,TRBV18,.,TRBJ2-7,.,15
TGTGCCTGGAGCCAACTCTCCTACGAGCAGTACTTC,CAWSQLSYEQYF,TRBV30,.,TRBJ2-7,.,12
TGTGCAAGTCGCTTAGCAGCTAGCGGGAGGAGTAATGAGCAGTTCTTC,CASRLAASGRSNEQFF,TRBV12-2,.,TRBJ2-1,.,16
TGTGCCAGCAGTTCGCGACCGGGACAGGGTAACACCGGGGAGCTGTTTTTT,CASSSRPGQGNTGELFF,TRBV27,.,TRBJ2-2,TRBD1,17
TGTGCCAGCAGCTACACTAGAGTGGGCCAGTTCTTC,CASSYTRVGQFF,TRBV11-3,.,TRBJ2-1,.,12
TGCAGCGTTGAAGATTGGAGCGGGAGCAGCTACGAGCAGTACTTC,CSVEDWSGSSYEQYF,TRBV29-1,.,TRBJ2-7,TRBD2,15
TGTGCCAGCAGCTTACTTAGGGTAAGCTCCTACGAGCAGTACTTC,CASSLLRVSSYEQYF,TRBV11-1,.,TRBJ2-7,.,15
TGTGCCAGCAGTGAACAACCGGGACAGGGTCAATATGGCTACACCTTC,CASSEQPGQGQYGYTF,TRBV6-4,.,TRBJ1-2,TRBD1,16
TGTGCCAGCAGCACCGGGCCAGTAGGCTACACCTTC,CASSTGPVGYTF,TRBV9,.,TRBJ1-2,.,12
TGTGCCAGCAGCTTGGGTCTAGACCGTGAGCAGTTCTTC,CASSLGLDREQFF,TRBV5-6,.,TRBJ2-1,.,13
TGTGCCAGCAGTCTACTGGACGGGAACTATGGCTACACCTTC,CASSLLDGNYGYTF,TRBV28,once,TRBJ1-2,.,14
TGTGCCAGCAGCTCCCATTACGAGCAGTACTTC,CASSSHYEQYF,TRBV7-9,once,TRBJ2-7,.,11
TGTGCCAGCAGGGCCTCGGGCGGCACCGGGGAGCTGTTTTTT,CASRASGGTGELFF,TRBV6-1,.,TRBJ2-2,.,14
TGTGCCAGCAGCTTAAGTGGGACAGGGGTGACTGAAGCTTTCTTT,CASSLSGTGVTEAFF,TRBV7-3,.,TRBJ1-1,TRBD1,15
TGTGCCAGCAGCCTCGCGGGAGCAACTAATGAAAAACTGTTTTTT,CASSLAGATNEKLFF,TRBV7-6,few,TRBJ1-4,.,15
TGTGCCAGCAGCCGGGACTACGGGACGGGGGAGCTGTTTTTT,CASSRDYGTGELFF,TRBV6-1,.,TRBJ2-2,TRBD2,14
TGCAGCGTTGGGGGGGCGCGGGGCTACACCTTC,CSVGGARGYTF,TRBV29-1,.,TRBJ1-2,.,11
TGTGCCAGCAGCGTAGCGGGAGCTTCCACCGGGGAGCTGTTTTTT,CASSVAGASTGELFF,TRBV7-8,.,TRBJ2-2,TRBD2,15
TGTGCCAGCAGCCCAGTTCTCGGCACCGGGGAGCTGTTTTTT,CASSPVLGTGELFF,TRBV7-9,.,TRBJ2-2,.,14
TGTGCCAGCACCCAGGGGCAGGGGAGCGAGCAGTACTTC,CASTQGQGSEQYF,TRBV6-5,.,TRBJ2-7,.,13
TGTGCCAGCAGCTTAACTCTTAGGGGACGTAAAACCTACGAGCAGTACTTC,CASSLTLRGRKTYEQYF,TRBV13,few,TRBJ2-7,.,17
TGCGCCAGCGGTTTGGGGGGGACTGAAGCTTTCTTT,CASGLGGTEAFF,TRBV5-1,.,TRBJ1-1,.,12
TGCGCCAGCAGTGAGTCGGGGACAGGCAGCTCTGGGGCCAACGTCCTGACTTTC,CASSESGTGSSGANVLTF,TRBV10-1,.,TRBJ2-6,TRBD1,18
TGTGCCAGCAGCTTAGAAAGGAACACTGAAGCTTTCTTT,CASSLERNTEAFF,TRBV11-2,.,TRBJ1-1,.,13
TGTGCCACCAGCAGAGATCCCTCGGGGCCAGGGATTCTTCATCAGCCCCAGCATTTT,CATSRDPSGPGILHQPQHF,TRBV15,.,TRBJ1-5,.,19
TGTGCCAGTAGCGAGGGGCGGTCAGGGGTGAGGAACACTGAAGCTTTCTTT,CASSEGRSGVRNTEAFF,TRBV19,.,TRBJ1-1,.,17
TGTGCCAGCAGTTACTCGGGGGAGCCCTACAATGAGCAGTTCTTC,CASSYSGEPYNEQFF,TRBV6-5,.,TRBJ2-1,.,15
TGTGCCAGCAGCCCGACAGGGAGGGAGAAAGGCAATCAGCCCCAGCATTTT,CASSPTGREKGNQPQHF,TRBV28,.,TRBJ1-5,TRBD1,17
TGCAGCGTCCTGACAGTGAACTATGGCTACACCTTC,CSVLTVNYGYTF,TRBV29-1,.,TRBJ1-2,.,12
TGTGCCAGCAGCTCCCGGGGGAGTCTGGTAGATACGCAGTATTTT,CASSSRGSLVDTQYF,TRBV5-4,.,TRBJ2-3,.,15
TGTGCCAGCAGCTTCCAGAGAGAAGAGACCCAGTACTTC,CASSFQREETQYF,TRBV11-3,.,TRBJ2-5,.,13
TGTGCCAGCAGCTCCCCAAACCTAGCGGGACTAGAGACCCAGTACTTC,CASSSPNLAGLETQYF,TRBV7-2,.,TRBJ2-5,TRBD2,16
TGTGCCAGCAGCGCAGGGACAGTTAATCAGCCCCAGCATTTT,CASSAGTVNQPQHF,TRBV11-3,.,TRBJ1-5,TRBD1,14
TGTGCCAGCACCCACGGAGGGGGCCACTACGAGCAGTACTTC,CASTHGGGHYEQYF,TRBV5-4,.,TRBJ2-7,.,14
TGTGCCAGCAGCACCAGCGGGGAGAGGGGCTACACCTTC,CASSTSGERGYTF,TRBV7-2,.,TRBJ1-2,.,13
TGTGCCAGCAGCGTAGCTCAGCTTGATTCACCCCTCCACTTT,CASSVAQLDSPLHF,TRBV9,.,TRBJ1-6,.,14
TGTGCCAGCAGTGGTCACCCGTTACAAGAGACCCAGTACTTC,CASSGHPLQETQYF,TRBV2,.,TRBJ2-5,.,14
TGCGCCAGCAGCTCGGACTACTACAATGAGCAGTTCTTC,CASSSDYYNEQFF,TRBV5-1,.,TRBJ2-1,.,13